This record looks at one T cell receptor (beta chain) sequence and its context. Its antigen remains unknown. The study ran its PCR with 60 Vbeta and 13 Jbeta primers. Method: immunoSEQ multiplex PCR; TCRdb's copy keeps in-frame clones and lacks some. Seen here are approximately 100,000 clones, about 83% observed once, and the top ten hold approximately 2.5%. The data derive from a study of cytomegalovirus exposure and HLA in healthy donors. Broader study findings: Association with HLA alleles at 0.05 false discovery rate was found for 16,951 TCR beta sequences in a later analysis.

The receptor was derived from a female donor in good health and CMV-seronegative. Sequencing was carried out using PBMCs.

CDR3 DNA: TGTGCCAGCAGCCCCCGGGGGGACAATCAGGAAAAACTGTTTTTT. This sequence encodes CASSPRGDNQEKLFF. The gene calls are TRBV9 and TRBJ1-4; D perhaps matches TRBD1 (6 bases). V dropped 4 bases and J dropped 8 bases, with 18 bases sitting between them. Per germline, CDR1 SGDLS and CDR2 YYNGEE. The CDR3 runs to 15 residues.